This entry concerns a single T cell receptor beta chain. Assay: immunoSEQ multiplex PCR; the TCRdb copy retains only in-frame clones and omits some. The sample lists about 180,000 clones; approximately 90% were seen once. V lost 2 bases, J lost 7 bases, and 6 bases stayed unmatched. This CDR3 is built from 16 residues. Germline V lookup: CDR1 KGHDR, CDR2 SFDVKD. This sample is drawn from a study of control samples from healthy donors and cancer patients. The chain has TRBV24-1 and TRBJ2-2; 10 bases fit TRBD1. The TCR was taken from a young man in good health. The sequencing input was blood. The CDR3 DNA sequence: TGTGCCACCAGTGATTCCGGACAGGGGGTCGTCGGGGAGCTGTTTTTT. This encodes CATSDSGQGVVGELFF.